This T cell receptor (beta chain) emerged from a study of shared clonotypes between healthy human individuals. In germline, CDR1 is KGHSH, CDR2 LQKENI. This CDR3 is built from 16 residues. The ends lost 2 bases at V and 7 bases at J; junction bases unmatched: 8. Profiling relied on immunoSEQ multiplex PCR, and the TCRdb table lists in-frame clones only, not all of them. The sample contains about 980,000 clones, approximately 80% of which appear only once. Broader study findings: Only a few donors were included, so the genetic and exposure-history diversity represented was limited. Clonotype sharing among donors was thought likely to change with sequencing depth.

With regard to this clone: Its antigen remains unknown.

The CD4+ fraction was divided into a CD45RA+ naive subset and a CD45RA-negative memory subset. The chain is built from TRBV18 and TRBJ1-2, with 12 bases aligning to TRBD1. This clonotype originated in a man aged 18 to 29 in good health. Sequencing used memory CD4+ T cells sorted from blood. The subset here: CD45RA-negative fraction. CDR3 DNA sequence: TGTGCCAGCTCACCAGGGACAGGGGGCGCGAGTGGTGGCTACACCTTC. This encodes CASSPGTGGASGGYTF.